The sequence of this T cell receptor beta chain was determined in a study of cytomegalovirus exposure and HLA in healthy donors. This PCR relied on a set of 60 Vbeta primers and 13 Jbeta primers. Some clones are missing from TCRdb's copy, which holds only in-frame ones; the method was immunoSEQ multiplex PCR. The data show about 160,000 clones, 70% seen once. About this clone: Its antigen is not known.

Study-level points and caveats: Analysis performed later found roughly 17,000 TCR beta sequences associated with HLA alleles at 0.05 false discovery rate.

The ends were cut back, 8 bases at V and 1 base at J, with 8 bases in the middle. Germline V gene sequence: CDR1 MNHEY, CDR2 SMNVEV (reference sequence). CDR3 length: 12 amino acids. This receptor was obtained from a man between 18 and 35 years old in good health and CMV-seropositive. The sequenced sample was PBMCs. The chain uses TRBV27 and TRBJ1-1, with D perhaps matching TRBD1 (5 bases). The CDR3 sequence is CASGRENTEAFF. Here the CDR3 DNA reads TGTGCCAGCGGCAGGGAGAACACTGAAGCTTTCTTT.